Listed below are T cell receptor beta chains from one sample, sequenced in a study of T-cell memory formation after mild COVID-19. TCRdb analysed the 5' RACE reads with MiXCR anew, one entry per CDR3 protein. The sample has about 60,000 distinct CDR3 sequences; more than 9% are singletons. Sequenced input: PBMCs or a T cell subset sorted from them (not recorded which). These TCRs come from a man aged 18 to 29 who had mild COVID-19 (a few samples of this study predate the infection). Cell type and time point are not known. CDR3s include the opening cysteine and the closing phenylalanine or tryptophan. Fields, in order: CDR3 DNA, CDR3 protein, clone size, D gene, V gene, CDR3 length, J gene. The D gene is left open where the match is weak. Expanded clones get a size class; other rows say once, few or many, or leave the size out.

TGCGCCAGCAGGGCGGGACACCAGAACACTGAAGCTTTCTTT | CASRAGHQNTEAFF | many | . | TRBV5-1 | 14 | TRBJ1-1
TGTGCCAGCAGCCCGGAACCCGTGAATACGCAGTATTTT | CASSPEPVNTQYF | few | . | TRBV3-1 | 13 | TRBJ2-3
TGTGCCGGAGCACAGACTCGCGAAGCTTTCTTT | CAGAQTREAFF | many | . | TRBV7-9 | 11 | TRBJ1-1
TGTGCTAGTGGCACCAACAATTTTGGCATTCAGTACTTC | CASGTNNFGIQYF | few | . | TRBV12-5 | 13 | TRBJ2-4
TGTGCCAGCAGTTATTCCGGCCAAAGAGGAGCTTTCTTT | CASSYSGQRGAFF | few | . | TRBV6-5 | 13 | TRBJ1-1
TGTGCCAGCAGCTCCTGGACTAGCGGGGGGCCACTTAGCTACGAGCAGTACTTC | CASSSWTSGGPLSYEQYF | . | TRBD2 | TRBV7-6 | 18 | TRBJ2-7
TGTGCTAGTGGTTCTTGGTCCTACACTGAAGCTTTCTTT | CASGSWSYTEAFF | . | . | TRBV12-5 | 13 | TRBJ1-1
TGTGCCAGCAGCCCCCCTAGCGGGGGGAAACTCGAGCAGTTCTTC | CASSPPSGGKLEQFF | many | TRBD2 | TRBV13 | 15 | TRBJ2-1
TGTGCCAGCAGCCGAGCAAGGGACAGGGTTGGGAACGAGCAGTACTTC | CASSRARDRVGNEQYF | . | TRBD1 | TRBV7-8 | 16 | TRBJ2-7
TGTGCCAGCAGCACCCGACTAGCGGGGGGCATCATCTACAATGAGCAGTTCTTC | CASSTRLAGGIIYNEQFF | few | TRBD2 | TRBV3-1 | 18 | TRBJ2-1